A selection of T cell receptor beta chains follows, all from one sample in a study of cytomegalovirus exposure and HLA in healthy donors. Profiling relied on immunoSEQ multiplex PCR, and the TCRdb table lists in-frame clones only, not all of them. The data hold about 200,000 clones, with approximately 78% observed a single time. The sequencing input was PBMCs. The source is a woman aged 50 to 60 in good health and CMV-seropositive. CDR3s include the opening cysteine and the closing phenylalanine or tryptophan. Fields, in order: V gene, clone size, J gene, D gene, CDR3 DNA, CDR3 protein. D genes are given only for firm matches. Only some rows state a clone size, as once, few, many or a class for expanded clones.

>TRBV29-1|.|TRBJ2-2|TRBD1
TGCAGCGTGCTAGGACAGGTCAGCACCGGGGAGCTGTTTTTT
CSVLGQVSTGELFF
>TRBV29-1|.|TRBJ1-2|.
TGCAGCGTTGATAAGACGGGCTATGGCTACACCTTC
CSVDKTGYGYTF
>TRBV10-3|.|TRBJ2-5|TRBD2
TGTGCCATCAGTCGGCGGGAGGACGGGGAGACCCAGTACTTC
CAISRREDGETQYF
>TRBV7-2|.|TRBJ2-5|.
TGTGCCAGCAGCTTAGACTTTATCGAGACCCAGTACTTC
CASSLDFIETQYF
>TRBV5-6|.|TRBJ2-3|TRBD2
TGTGCCAGCAGCTTCCTGGCTAGCGGGAGTCGGTACAGCACAGATACGCAGTATTTT
CASSFLASGSRYSTDTQYF
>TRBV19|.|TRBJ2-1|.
TGTGCCAGTAGCCAGGGCGACATGTACAATGAGCAGTTCTTC
CASSQGDMYNEQFF
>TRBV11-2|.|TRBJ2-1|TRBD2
TGTGCCAGCAGCTTAGATAGCGGGGGGAACAATGAGCAGTTCTTC
CASSLDSGGNNEQFF
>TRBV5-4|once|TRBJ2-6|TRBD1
TGTGCCAGCAGATTGACAGGGGGCTTGGGGGCCAACGTCCTGACTTTC
CASRLTGGLGANVLTF
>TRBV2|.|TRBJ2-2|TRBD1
TGTGCCAGCAGTCGAACCGGGACAGGGGTGGACGGGGAGCTGTTTTTT
CASSRTGTGVDGELFF
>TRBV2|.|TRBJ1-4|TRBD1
TGTGCCAGCAGTGAAGGACAGGGGAAAGGAAAACTGTTTTTT
CASSEGQGKGKLFF
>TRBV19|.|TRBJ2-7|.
TGTGCCAGTAGTATTCGGGGGAGCTCCTACGAGCAGTACTTC
CASSIRGSSYEQYF
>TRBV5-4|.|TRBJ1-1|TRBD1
TGTGCCAGCAGCCCAGGGGGCGCAGGGATGAACACTGAAGCTTCCTTT
CASSPGGAGMNTEASF
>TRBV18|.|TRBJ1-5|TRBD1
TGTGCCAGCTCACCCGGGACAGCCCAGCCCCAGCATTTT
CASSPGTAQPQHF
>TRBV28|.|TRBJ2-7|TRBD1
TGTGCCAGCAGTAGGGGGCTGAGGGACGAGCAGTACTTC
CASSRGLRDEQYF
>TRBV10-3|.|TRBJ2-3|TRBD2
TGTGCCATTAGAGGGGCTAGCGGGGTAGGAGATACGCAGTATTTT
CAIRGASGVGDTQYF
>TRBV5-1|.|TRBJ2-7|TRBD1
TGCGCCAGCAGCTTGGGGGACAGCCGTCCCCCATTCTACGAGCAGTACTTC
CASSLGDSRPPFYEQYF
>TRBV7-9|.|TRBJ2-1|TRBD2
TGTGCCAGCAGCTTACAAGTAGTGTTAGCGGGAGACCATGAGCAGTTCTTC
CASSLQVVLAGDHEQFF